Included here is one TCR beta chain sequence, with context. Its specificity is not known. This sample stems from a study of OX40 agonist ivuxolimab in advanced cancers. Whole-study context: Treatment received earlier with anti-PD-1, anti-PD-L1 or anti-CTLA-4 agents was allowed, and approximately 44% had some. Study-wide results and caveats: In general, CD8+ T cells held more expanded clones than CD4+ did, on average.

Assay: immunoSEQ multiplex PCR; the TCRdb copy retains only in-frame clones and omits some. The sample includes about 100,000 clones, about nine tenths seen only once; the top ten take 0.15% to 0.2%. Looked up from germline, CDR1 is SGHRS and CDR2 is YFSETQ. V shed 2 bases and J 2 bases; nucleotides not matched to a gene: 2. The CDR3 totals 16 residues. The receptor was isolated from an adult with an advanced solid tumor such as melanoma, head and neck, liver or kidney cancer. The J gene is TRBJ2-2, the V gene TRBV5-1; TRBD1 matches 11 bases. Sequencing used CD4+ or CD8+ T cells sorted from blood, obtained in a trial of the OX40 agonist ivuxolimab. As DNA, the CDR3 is TGCGCCAGCAGCTTAGGACAGGGGGCTAACACCGGGGAGCTGTTTTTT. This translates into CASSLGQGANTGELFF.